A selection of T cell receptor beta chains follows, all from one sample in a study of blood T cell repertoires in COVID-19. Clones were sequenced by immunoSEQ multiplex PCR, and TCRdb holds only the in-frame ones, with some missing. The sample lists about 78,000 clones; about 90% were seen once. The sequenced sample consisted of peripheral blood. The receptors shown here come from a woman aged 80 or older with active or convalescent COVID-19. Both conserved end residues are trimmed from each CDR3.

J gene	CDR3 length	V gene	CDR3 protein
TRBJ1-5	10	TRBV28	ASGTPNQPQH
TRBJ2-1	13	TRBV5-4	ASSSRTGLAGGEF
TRBJ2-1	17	TRBV4-2	ASSQDIAILAEAVNEQF
TRBJ2-7	12	TRBV15	ATSPQGLTYEQY
TRBJ1-2	12	TRBV28	ASSSRGNNYGYT
TRBJ2-7	15	TRBV12-2	ASRFIAGTQKVYEQY
TRBJ2-6	14	TRBV7-3	ASSLKTGAGANVLT
TRBJ2-1	13	TRBV5-1	ASSLELAGVGEQF
TRBJ2-7	13	TRBV15	ATSGGDGGTYEQY
TRBJ2-7	11	TRBV28	ASRIDSSYEQY
TRBJ2-1	15	TRBV5-6	ASRYGTGEGSYNEQF
TRBJ2-2	15	TRBV7-9	ASSGRGAGGVTGELF
TRBJ2-1	16	TRBV15	ATSRDPTSGRVYNEQF
TRBJ2-6	17	TRBV19	ASSIRDRGLSSGANVLT
TRBJ1-5	14	TRBV30	AWSVKVSGLNQPQH
TRBJ1-2	11	TRBV3-1/TRBV3-2	ASSQGMGAGYT
TRBJ1-2	12	TRBV19	ASSITGGRYGYT
TRBJ2-1	14	TRBV5-1	ASSLGGSGAYNEQF
TRBJ2-5	12	TRBV7-3	ASSTGLAGETQY
TRBJ2-1	13	TRBV7-2	ASSLVGLGYNEQF
TRBJ1-3	12	TRBV28	ASSPRGPGNTIY
TRBJ1-2	13	TRBV28	ASRNHGETYYGYT
TRBJ2-7	12	TRBV2	ASITGLAGAVQY
TRBJ2-7	11	TRBV2	ASKRRQSREQY
TRBJ2-7	13	TRBV27	ASSSHGLAGTGQY
TRBJ2-2	13	TRBV29-1	SVEQGATNTGELF
TRBJ1-2	12	TRBV7-2	ASSRSRDSYGYT
TRBJ1-2	16	TRBV28	ASSLSLGQGAGNYGYT
TRBJ2-5	14	TRBV20-1	SASGGQGFWQETQY
TRBJ1-6	14	TRBV5-6	ASSLGSSSYNSPLH
TRBJ1-2	13	TRBV7-6	ASSQSGGANYGYT
TRBJ1-1	11	TRBV7-2	ASSVGQATEAF
TRBJ1-1	12	TRBV6-6	ASSLLTGVAGAF
TRBJ1-5	11	TRBV11-2	ASSLDQGQPQH
TRBJ1-4	13	TRBV19	ASSSGQGNNEKLF
TRBJ2-5	14	TRBV18	ASSSRVGQGRETQY
TRBJ2-1	12	TRBV24-1	ATSGTDNYNEQF
TRBJ1-2	14	TRBV5-8	ASSFHWTGGLYGYT
TRBJ2-1	13	TRBV5-1	ASSTTGGAYNEQF
TRBJ1-5	13	TRBV28	ASSLFPGDNQPQH
TRBJ1-3	13	TRBV18	ASSRGQSSGNTIY
TRBJ2-7	11	TRBV11-2	ASSPRTSGRAD
TRBJ2-1	15	TRBV27	ASSLERGGRMYNEQF
TRBJ2-1	14	TRBV27	ASSFSVGYSYNEQF
TRBJ2-7	13	TRBV7-2	ASSFRRDRVYEQY
TRBJ2-5	14	TRBV7-9	ASSRRRDRGQETQY
TRBJ2-1	14	TRBV18	ASSPPLQASGIGQF
TRBJ2-2	14	TRBV7-3	ASSPRPSGNTGELF
TRBJ1-3	13	TRBV19	ASTPNRDSGNTIY
TRBJ2-3	10	TRBV2	ASSESASTQY
TRBJ1-1	12	TRBV6-5	ASRSGVLNTEAF
TRBJ2-1	13	TRBV9	ASSATSGTGNEQF
TRBJ1-5	16	TRBV6-1	ASSGWAGPSIGNQPQH
TRBJ2-4	14	TRBV19	ASSMAAGGTKNIQY
TRBJ1-1	10	TRBV4-3	ASSQTDSEAF
TRBJ1-2	14	TRBV6-6	ASSYPGQEANYGYT
TRBJ2-4	12	TRBV18	ASSPGQGRVIQY
TRBJ1-2	14	TRBV28	ASSSPRRQGNYGYT
TRBJ2-2	16	TRBV5-4	ASSSGLAGGPDTGELF
TRBJ1-2	10	TRBV29-1	SVDLGPGINT